These T cell receptor beta chains were read from a single sample in a study of beta chain features in type 1 diabetes. The protocol was immunoSEQ multiplex PCR, while the TCRdb copy is restricted to in-frame clones and leaves out a portion. The sample holds 400,000 or so clones; around a tenth are singletons and the top ten take about 0.6%. The sequencing sample was made of central memory CD4+ T cells from blood. All receptors come from a man under 40 with type 1 diabetes. The CDR3 runs from the conserved cysteine through the conserved F or W. The D gene is left open where the match is weak. Size is omitted from some rows. Given values are once, few, many or a class for expanded clones.

v_gene	abundance	j_gene	d_gene	len	CDR3nt	CDR3aa
TRBV5-6	-	TRBJ2-1	-	11	TGTGCCAGCAGCTTTCGATATGAGCAGTTCTTC	CASSFRYEQFF
TRBV5-4	many	TRBJ1-4	TRBD1	15	TGTGCCAGCAGCCCGGGACAGACATATAATGAAAAACTGTTTTTT	CASSPGQTYNEKLFF
TRBV19	few	TRBJ2-4	TRBD1	18	TGTGCCAGTAGTATAGGGGGGACAGGGGCTGGAGCCAAAAACATTCAGTACTTC	CASSIGGTGAGAKNIQYF
TRBV19	-	TRBJ1-2	-	15	TGTGCCAGTAGTCGCACCGGAAATTCTAACTATGGCTACACCTTC	CASSRTGNSNYGYTF
TRBV29-1	-	TRBJ2-3	TRBD2	19	TGCAGCGTCGGATTGGCAGACGAGAGCGGGAGGGATAGACTCGATACGCAGTATTTT	CSVGLADESGRDRLDTQYF
TRBV5-6	-	TRBJ1-1	-	14	TGTGCCAGCAGCTTTGGTGGCAGAAACACTGAAGCTTTCTTT	CASSFGGRNTEAFF
TRBV4-1	few	TRBJ1-2	-	15	TGCGCCAGCAGCCAGTTGCTTACAGGGAGCTATGGCTACACCTTC	CASSQLLTGSYGYTF
TRBV28	few	TRBJ2-1	TRBD2	16	TGTGCCAGCAGTCCCTTAGGGAAGCGGGGGCGTCAGGAGCAGTTCTTC	CASSPLGKRGRQEQFF
TRBV7-9	many	TRBJ2-2	-	14	TGTGCCAGCAGACGATCCCAGAACACCGGGGAGCTGTTTTTT	CASRRSQNTGELFF
TRBV28	few	TRBJ1-1	TRBD1	15	TGTGCCAGCAGTGGGTCGGGACAGTGGAACACTGAAGCTTTCTTT	CASSGSGQWNTEAFF
TRBV19	-	TRBJ1-1	-	13	TGTGCCAGTAGTACCAACCAGAAAACTGAAGCTTTCTTT	CASSTNQKTEAFF
TRBV30	few	TRBJ2-1	TRBD1	16	TGTGCCTGGAGTAGACAGGGGTTAAGCTCCTACAATGAGCAGTTCTTC	CAWSRQGLSSYNEQFF
TRBV27	many	TRBJ1-5	TRBD1	14	TGTGCCACTAGGTTCGGGACAGGGGATCAGCCCCAGCATTTT	CATRFGTGDQPQHF
TRBV4-1	few	TRBJ2-1	TRBD2	15	TGCGCCAGCAGCCAAATAGCGGGAGCCTTCGATGAGCAGTTCTTC	CASSQIAGAFDEQFF
TRBV19	-	TRBJ2-5	-	12	TGTGCCAGTCGGGCCCCAGGGGAGACCCAGTACTTC	CASRAPGETQYF
TRBV7-9	-	TRBJ2-1	-	16	TGTGCCAGCAGCCCCCTGACGGGACACCCATACAATGAGCAGTTCTTC	CASSPLTGHPYNEQFF
TRBV5-8	-	TRBJ2-7	TRBD1	15	TGTGCCAGCAGCTTCGTCGGACAGGGCATCTACGAGCAGTACTTC	CASSFVGQGIYEQYF
TRBV2	few	TRBJ1-2	TRBD1	15	TGTGCCAGCAGGGATGGAGGGACAGCTAACTATGGCTACACCTTC	CASRDGGTANYGYTF
TRBV6-1	few	TRBJ2-2	TRBD1	14	TGTGCCAGCAGTGTACAGGGGACCGCCGGGGAGCTGTTTTTT	CASSVQGTAGELFF
TRBV13	few	TRBJ2-4	TRBD1	15	TGTGCCAGCAGCTTAGTAGGGGGCGGCAAAAACATTCAGTACTTC	CASSLVGGGKNIQYF
TRBV7-2	few	TRBJ2-7	TRBD1	14	TGTGCCAGCAGCACCCGACAGGGTTCCTACGAGCAGTACTTC	CASSTRQGSYEQYF